This T cell receptor beta chain was documented in a study of cytomegalovirus exposure and HLA in healthy donors. The study, taken as a whole, reports: Several V segments, TRBV6-2 and TRBV6-3 among them, could not be told apart and were dropped.

Vbeta (60) and Jbeta (13) primers were used in the PCR. Sequencing used immunoSEQ multiplex PCR; TCRdb keeps in-frame clones, though not all of them. The sample includes about 130,000 clones, 65% to 80% of them seen just once. V lost 3 bases to trimming and J lost 4 bases, with 15 bases between them. The germline gives CDR1 SEHNR, CDR2 FQNEAQ (reference sequence). The CDR3 spans 15 residues. On this clone itself: What it recognizes is unknown.

The sequenced material came from PBMCs. V usage is TRBV7-9 and J usage is TRBJ2-5, with D tentatively TRBD2 (5 bases). This sequence was found in a woman aged 40 to 50 in good health and CMV-seropositive. The CDR3 DNA follows: TGTGCCAGCAGCTTGGGAGACACACAGAGAGAGACCCAGTACTTC. Its translation: CASSLGDTQRETQYF.